A selection of T cell receptor beta chains follows, all from one sample in a study of T cells in Graves' hyperthyroidism and ophthalmopathy. TCRdb reanalysed the multiplex PCR reads using MiXCR and keeps one entry per CDR3 protein. The sample holds about 610,000 distinct CDR3 sequences; around 42% are singletons and the top ten take approximately 7.5%. Sequencing was performed on peripheral blood or thyroid tissue (not recorded which). These receptors came from a woman aged 18-30 years with Graves' hyperthyroidism. Both conserved end residues are part of each CDR3. Each record gives: D gene, clone size, J gene, V gene, CDR3 protein, CDR3 DNA. A D gene is named only where the DNA matches it firmly. A clone size is listed for some rows: how often the clone was seen (once, few, many), or a class if it is expanded.

D: -; size: -; J: TRBJ2-7; V: TRBV3-1; CDR3: CASSQEVLAEQYF; DNA: TGTGCCAGCAGCCAAGAGGTACTAGCCGAGCAGTACTTC
D: -; size: few; J: TRBJ2-3; V: TRBV12-3/TRBV12-4; CDR3: CASSVSGGPTDTQYF; DNA: TGTGCCAGCAGTGTTAGCGGAGGCCCCACAGATACGCAGTATTTT
D: -; size: many; J: TRBJ1-5; V: TRBV15; CDR3: CATSRDRGSQHF; DNA: TGTGCCACCAGCAGAGATAGGGGCAGTCAGCATTTT
D: TRBD1; size: -; J: TRBJ1-1; V: TRBV7-2; CDR3: CASSYGTGGAEAFF; DNA: TGTGCCAGCAGCTACGGGACAGGGGGTGCTGAAGCTTTCTTT
D: -; size: few; J: TRBJ1-2; V: TRBV29-1; CDR3: CSVEDSWGYTF; DNA: TGCAGCGTTGAAGATAGCTGGGGCTACACCTTC
D: -; size: many; J: TRBJ2-5; V: TRBV5-1; CDR3: CASSGVQTQYF; DNA: TGCGCCAGCAGCGGGGTCCAGACCCAGTACTTC
D: -; size: many; J: TRBJ1-1; V: TRBV11-3; CDR3: CASSPGRYTEAFF; DNA: TGTGCCAGCAGCCCGGGACGGTACACTGAAGCTTTCTTT
D: -; size: -; J: TRBJ1-1; V: TRBV20-1; CDR3: CSASRTNTEAFF; DNA: TGCAGTGCTAGCCGCACGAACACTGAAGCTTTCTTT
D: -; size: many; J: TRBJ1-2; V: TRBV6-5; CDR3: CASSEGLQQGPYGYTF; DNA: TGTGCCAGCAGTGAAGGCCTTCAACAGGGACCCTATGGCTACACCTTC
D: -; size: once; J: TRBJ1-5; V: TRBV29-1; CDR3: CSARQSINQPQHF; DNA: TGCAGCGCTAGACAGTCTATTAATCAGCCCCAGCATTTT
D: -; size: many; J: TRBJ1-5; V: TRBV15; CDR3: CATSRDGYQPQHF; DNA: TGTGCCACCAGCAGGGATGGGTATCAGCCCCAGCATTTT
D: TRBD1; size: -; J: TRBJ1-1; V: TRBV30; CDR3: CAWSNLIRDRASNTEAFF; DNA: TGTGCCTGGAGTAATCTTATCCGGGACAGGGCCTCGAACACTGAAGCTTTCTTT
D: -; size: -; J: TRBJ1-2; V: TRBV2; CDR3: CASLSLGTAYGYTF; DNA: TGTGCCAGCTTATCCCTTGGCACCGCCTATGGCTACACCTTC
D: -; size: many; J: TRBJ2-3; V: TRBV6-4; CDR3: CASSDRGSTDTQYF; DNA: TGTGCCAGCAGTGACCGGGGATCCACAGATACGCAGTATTTT
D: -; size: -; J: TRBJ1-4; V: TRBV7-9; CDR3: CAWGDPGAGEKLFF; DNA: TGTGCATGGGGGGATCCTGGGGCCGGTGAAAAACTGTTTTTT
D: TRBD2; size: -; J: TRBJ2-2; V: TRBV7-3; CDR3: CASSLRGTSGRTVYEQFF; DNA: TGTGCCAGCAGCTTAAGGGGGACTAGCGGGAGGACGGTCTATGAGCAGTTTTTT
D: -; size: once; J: TRBJ1-5; V: TRBV4-2; CDR3: CASSVVQDGLEGQPQHF; DNA: TGTGCCAGCAGCGTTGTACAGGACGGGCTAGAGGGTCAGCCCCAGCATTTT
D: TRBD2; size: few; J: TRBJ2-7; V: TRBV7-6; CDR3: CASSFKRETYEQYF; DNA: TGTGCCAGCAGCTTTAAGCGGGAGACCTACGAGCAGTACTTC
D: -; size: many; J: TRBJ1-6; V: TRBV16; CDR3: CASTRDSYNSPLHF; DNA: TGTGCCAGCACCCGGGACTCCTATAATTCACCCCTCCACTTT
D: TRBD2; size: many; J: TRBJ2-7; V: TRBV3-1; CDR3: CASSPTSTSGSYEQYF; DNA: TGTGCCAGCAGCCCAACCTCAACTAGCGGAAGCTACGAGCAGTACTTC
D: -; size: many; J: TRBJ2-7; V: TRBV7-2; CDR3: CATKGDEQYF; DNA: TGTGCCACCAAGGGGGACGAGCAGTACTTC
D: -; size: few; J: TRBJ2-7; V: TRBV20-1; CDR3: CSYLTRGGPYEQYF; DNA: TGCAGTTACTTGACCCGGGGAGGACCCTACGAGCAGTACTTC
D: -; size: -; J: TRBJ1-1; V: TRBV5-4; CDR3: CASSVGGRPTEAFF; DNA: TGTGCCAGCAGCGTAGGGGGGCGGCCCACTGAAGCTTTCTTT
D: -; size: -; J: TRBJ2-1; V: TRBV7-3; CDR3: CTSSFQGNEQFF; DNA: TGTACCAGCAGCTTTCAGGGCAATGAGCAGTTCTTC
D: -; size: -; J: TRBJ2-7; V: TRBV9; CDR3: CASSFGGAQYF; DNA: TGTGCCAGCAGTTTCGGGGGCGCGCAGTACTTC
D: TRBD2; size: -; J: TRBJ2-7; V: TRBV29-1; CDR3: CSVEGDPGGDYEQYF; DNA: TGCAGCGTTGAGGGGGACCCGGGGGGGGACTACGAGCAGTACTTC
D: -; size: -; J: TRBJ1-3; V: TRBV29-1; CDR3: CSSYARSGNTIYF; DNA: TGCAGCAGTTACGCTCGCTCTGGAAACACCATATATTTT
D: TRBD1; size: many; J: TRBJ1-2; V: TRBV6-1; CDR3: CASSQGQGEGYTF; DNA: TGTGCCAGCAGTCAGGGACAGGGAGAAGGCTACACCTTC
D: -; size: many; J: TRBJ1-5; V: TRBV12-3/TRBV12-4; CDR3: CASSLYNRNQPQHF; DNA: TGTGCCAGCAGTTTGTATAATCGGAATCAGCCCCAGCATTTT
D: -; size: -; J: TRBJ2-6; V: TRBV12-3/TRBV12-4; CDR3: CASSSSGNTEAF; DNA: TGTGCCAGCAGCTCCTCAGGGAACACTGAAGCTTTC
D: TRBD2; size: few; J: TRBJ2-3; V: TRBV25-1; CDR3: CASSEWEGLTDTQYF; DNA: TGTGCCAGCAGTGAATGGGAGGGACTCACAGATACGCAGTATTTT
D: -; size: -; J: TRBJ2-2; V: TRBV10-3; CDR3: CASSGHPWETGELFF; DNA: TGTGCCAGCAGTGGACACCCTTGGGAGACCGGGGAGCTGTTTTTT
D: TRBD2; size: -; J: TRBJ2-1; V: TRBV2; CDR3: CASTLRAGGNNEQFF; DNA: TGTGCCAGCACCTTGCGAGCGGGAGGAAACAATGAGCAGTTCTTC
D: TRBD1; size: many; J: TRBJ1-1; V: TRBV7-3; CDR3: CASSSATGLNTEAFF; DNA: TGTGCCAGCAGCTCCGCGACAGGGCTGAACACTGAAGCTTTCTTT
D: -; size: many; J: TRBJ1-4; V: TRBV11-3; CDR3: CASSGQQGTTNEKLFF; DNA: TGTGCCAGCAGCGGCCAACAGGGAACAACTAATGAAAAACTGTTTTTT
D: -; size: -; J: TRBJ1-4; V: TRBV4-3; CDR3: CASSQGFTGTEKLFF; DNA: TGCGCCAGCAGCCAAGGTTTCACCGGGACTGAAAAACTGTTTTTT
D: TRBD1; size: many; J: TRBJ1-5; V: TRBV7-2; CDR3: CASSLDRGNNQPQHF; DNA: TGTGCCAGCAGCCTGGACAGGGGGAACAATCAGCCCCAGCATTTT
D: TRBD1; size: -; J: TRBJ2-5; V: TRBV10-3; CDR3: CAISTGQGKETQYF; DNA: TGTGCCATCAGTACGGGACAGGGGAAAGAGACCCAGTACTTC
D: -; size: many; J: TRBJ1-1; V: TRBV10-1; CDR3: CASSESRATEAFF; DNA: TGCGCCAGCAGTGAGTCGCGGGCTACTGAAGCTTTCTTT
D: -; size: many; J: TRBJ1-3; V: TRBV9; CDR3: CASSVGGGSGNTIYF; DNA: TGTGCCAGCAGCGTTGGGGGGGGCTCTGGAAACACCATATATTTT
D: -; size: many; J: TRBJ1-6; V: TRBV2; CDR3: CASSENRPSYNSPLHF; DNA: TGTGCCAGCAGTGAAAACAGGCCCTCCTATAATTCACCCCTCCACTTT
D: -; size: -; J: TRBJ1-1; V: TRBV7-9; CDR3: CASSPLPGQGGPEAFF; DNA: TGTGCCAGCAGCCCTCTACCGGGGCAGGGCGGACCTGAAGCTTTCTTT
D: -; size: many; J: TRBJ1-6; V: TRBV20-1; CDR3: CSARGGRGHNSPLHF; DNA: TGCAGTGCTAGAGGCGGCAGGGGTCATAATTCACCCCTCCACTTT
D: TRBD1; size: -; J: TRBJ1-2; V: TRBV12-3/TRBV12-4; CDR3: CASSPGQGKGYGYTF; DNA: TGCGCCAGCAGTCCCGGACAGGGGAAGGGCTATGGCTACACCTTC
D: -; size: many; J: TRBJ2-5; V: TRBV18; CDR3: CASSPASQETQYF; DNA: TGTGCCAGCTCACCTGCCTCCCAAGAGACCCAGTACTTC
D: -; size: many; J: TRBJ2-5; V: TRBV7-6; CDR3: CASSVQETQYF; DNA: TGTGCCAGCAGCGTCCAAGAGACCCAGTACTTC
D: -; size: many; J: TRBJ2-7; V: TRBV6-2/TRBV6-3; CDR3: CASSPGRRYEQYF; DNA: TGTGCCAGCAGTCCAGGACGGAGATACGAGCAGTACTTC
D: TRBD1; size: -; J: TRBJ2-7; V: TRBV6-1; CDR3: CASSEQGATHEQYF; DNA: TGTGCCAGCAGCGAACAGGGGGCGACCCACGAGCAGTACTTC
D: TRBD1; size: many; J: TRBJ2-2; V: TRBV2; CDR3: CASSGQGADTGELFF; DNA: TGTGCCAGCAGTGGCCAGGGGGCGGATACCGGGGAGCTGTTTTTT
D: -; size: -; J: TRBJ2-7; V: TRBV29-1; CDR3: CSLRGGGVYEQYF; DNA: TGCAGTCTCCGGGGAGGCGGGGTCTACGAGCAGTACTTC
D: TRBD1; size: many; J: TRBJ2-7; V: TRBV12-3/TRBV12-4; CDR3: CASSLGTGTSYEQYF; DNA: TGTGCCAGCAGTTTAGGGACAGGGACCTCCTACGAGCAGTACTTC
D: -; size: -; J: TRBJ1-2; V: TRBV7-9; CDR3: CASSQILSNYGYTF; DNA: TGTGCCAGCAGCCAAATTCTCTCGAACTATGGCTACACCTTC
D: -; size: few; J: TRBJ1-2; V: TRBV9; CDR3: CASSASRNYGYTF; DNA: TGTGCCAGCAGTGCTAGTCGCAACTATGGCTACACCTTC
D: TRBD1; size: many; J: TRBJ2-2; V: TRBV12-5; CDR3: CASGADRGAGELFF; DNA: TGTGCTAGTGGTGCTGACAGGGGGGCCGGGGAGCTGTTTTTT